One sample yielded the 2 T cell receptor beta chains listed below, sequenced in a study of regulatory T cells in long-lasting Graves disease. The time point denotes: newly diagnosed GD, antithyroid drugs for less than 3 months. Following extraction of RNA from PBMCs, that RNA was used to make the TCR library. Both iRepertoire HTBI primers and Arm-PCR of CDR3 regions were used to build the TCR beta libraries. TCRdb re-called the multiplex PCR reads through MiXCR, storing one row per CDR3 protein. The sample gives 550,000 to 600,000 distinct CDR3 sequences, 16% of which show up once; approximately 12% is in the top ten. A further study also used this sample, focusing on T cells in Graves' hyperthyroidism and ophthalmopathy.

The material was peripheral blood mononuclear cells (PBMCs), obtained at new diagnosis, from a patient treated with antithyroid drugs. The receptors originated from a man younger than 30 with Graves disease.

This clonotype was seen only a few times. V is TRBV3-1 and J is TRBJ1-6; D gene uncertain. The CDR3 spans 14 residues. The germline V and J ends were trimmed by 2 bases and 7 bases, with 9 bases remaining between them. Germline CDR1 and CDR2: LGHDT and YNNKEL (reference sequence). Written as DNA, the CDR3 is TGTGCCAGCAGCCAAATGGCGGTGAATTCACCCCTCCACTTT. Encoded protein: CASSQMAVNSPLHF. Based on the CDR3 plus reference TRBV3-1 and TRBJ1-6, the full variable domain is DTAVSQTPKYLVTQMGNDKSIKCEQNLGHDTMYWYKQDSKKFLKIMFSYNNKELIINETVPNRFSPKSPDKAHLNLHINSLELGDSAVYFCASSQMAVNSPLHFGNGTRLTVT.

This clonotype has just a few counts. This sequence joins TRBV27 and TRBJ2-2, with D uncertain. CDR1 is MNHEY and CDR2 is SMNVEV in the germline V gene (reference sequence). The CDR3 is made up of 16 amino acids. With 4 bases removed from V and 4 bases from J, the gap between germline ends came to 16 bases. Written as DNA, the CDR3 is TGTGCCAGCAGTTCGCCAAGCGCCCAGACCACCGGGGAGCTGTTTTTT. Translating it yields CASSSPSAQTTGELFF.